This T cell receptor beta chain was retrieved from a study of T cells after yellow fever vaccination. Study at large: Fractions with few cells were prepared using SMART-Seq v4 Ultra Low Input.

Overall study findings and caveats: Among all clonotypes, a small share was observed in both CD4 and CD8 compartments.

The TCR cDNA carried a universal primer site and UMIs from 5'RACE template switching. TCRdb reprocessed the 5' RACE reads via MiXCR and lists one record per CDR3 protein. This table has approximately 550,000 distinct CDR3 sequences, roughly 12% appearing once. The CDR3 runs 13 residues. Germline CDR1 reads DFQATT; CDR2 reads SNEGSKA (reference sequence). The V and J ends lost 6 bases and 0 bases respectively, with 12 bases between them. Worth noting for this clonotype: The antigen remains unidentified.

The specimen was PBMCs, collected on the day of the yellow fever booster vaccination. This clonotype was sampled from a man aged 30 to 39 who received the YFV17D yellow fever vaccine. The chain couples TRBV20-1 to TRBJ2-7, with D possibly matching TRBD1 (5 bases). The CDR3, as DNA: TGCAGTGCCCGGACATTTAGCTCCTACGAGCAGTACTTC. Translation gives CSARTFSSYEQYF.